Listed below are T cell receptor beta chains from one sample, sequenced in a study of shared clonotypes between healthy human individuals. The assay was immunoSEQ multiplex PCR, and TCRdb's table has in-frame clones only and misses some. The data show some 1,100,000 clones, with around 78% seen just once and more than 0.5% held by the top ten. The sequencing sample was made of memory CD4+ T cells from PBMCs. All receptors derive from a man aged 18 to 29 in good health. Some clones in this sample may be carry-over from other donors' samples. CDR3s include the opening cysteine and the closing phenylalanine or tryptophan. D genes are given only for firm matches. The size field is filled for only some rows; it gives once, few, many or a size class.

D gene,J gene,V gene,clone size,CDR3 DNA,CDR3 protein
TRBD2,TRBJ2-7,TRBV29-1,-,TGCAGCGTTGAGACCGGACTAGCGGGCCTCTACGAGCAGTACTTC,CSVETGLAGLYEQYF
-,TRBJ2-2,TRBV4-3,-,TGCGCCAGCAGCCAAAAAGGGGTTGGGGTCGCCGGGGAGCTGTTTTTT,CASSQKGVGVAGELFF
-,TRBJ1-2,TRBV1,-,TGCACCAGCAGCCAAGGAGGTGCAGGGGCTGGCTACACCTTC,CTSSQGGAGAGYTF
-,TRBJ2-1,TRBV9,-,TGTGCCAGCAGCCTAGAGGATGAGCAGTTCTTC,CASSLEDEQFF
-,TRBJ2-5,TRBV2,-,TGTGCCAGCAGTCCCGGACCCGTTCGGACCCAGTACTTC,CASSPGPVRTQYF
-,TRBJ1-2,TRBV5-4,-,TGTGCCAGCAGCTCCGAGGGCAGGCCCTATGGCTACACCTTC,CASSSEGRPYGYTF
TRBD1,TRBJ2-5,TRBV2,few,TGTGCCAGCACCCTGACCGGGACAGGGAAAGAGACCCAGTACTTC,CASTLTGTGKETQYF
-,TRBJ2-3,TRBV9,few,TGTGCCAGCAGCGTAGTGACAGATACGCAGTATTTT,CASSVVTDTQYF
-,TRBJ1-1,TRBV6-1,-,TGTGCCAGCAGTGTCAGATCTGGACTGCCCCGTGAAGCTTTCTTT,CASSVRSGLPREAFF
-,TRBJ1-2,TRBV14,-,TGTGCCAGCAGCTTCCAAACCCGGACAGCGTATGGCTACACCTTC,CASSFQTRTAYGYTF
TRBD1,TRBJ1-4,TRBV4-2,-,TGTGCCAGCAGCCAGGTCCCGGGACAGAAGAATGAAAAACTGTTTTTT,CASSQVPGQKNEKLFF
-,TRBJ1-1,TRBV7-2,few,TGTGCCAGCAGCTTTCGGGTTTGGACTGAAGCTTTCTTT,CASSFRVWTEAFF
-,TRBJ2-7,TRBV30,-,TGTGCCTGGAGTCCGGACGCGGGCGAGCAGTACTTC,CAWSPDAGEQYF